This T cell receptor beta chain was found in a study of Ad26.COV2.S vaccination and SARS-CoV-2 variants. Sequenced by immunoSEQ multiplex PCR; TCRdb stores in-frame clones only, minus some. The sample lists hundreds of thousands of clones, about 92% seen once, with around 1.7% in the top ten. Treatment described: roughly 20 received Ad26.COV2.S at low or high dose, single or two shots; 5 received placebo; per-sample allocation not given. Following the first vaccine or placebo injection, samples were taken on day 63. V lost 2 bases to trimming and J lost 4 bases, with 11 bases between them. Germline V gene lookup returns CDR1 SGHTA and CDR2 FQGNSA. The CDR3 consists of 14 residues.

The rearrangement joins TRBV7-2 to TRBJ1-1; D remains ambiguous. Source: peripheral blood, taken in a trial of Ad26.COV2.S vaccine versus placebo. This receptor was taken from a person aged 18-65 years who received the Ad26.COV2.S COVID-19 vaccine or a placebo. The CDR3 loop reads CASSLLSEGTEAFF. DNA for the CDR3: TGTGCCAGCAGCTTATTATCGGAGGGCACTGAAGCTTTCTTT.